The 14 T cell receptor beta chains given below trace back to one sample, sequenced in a study of blood T cells in healthy people across ages. A second PCR of roughly 6 to 12 cycles used a sample-barcoded 5' primer and a J-beta primer mix. TCRdb processed the 5' RACE reads anew with MiXCR; each CDR3 protein has one entry. The sample includes about 1.1 million distinct CDR3 sequences, around two fifths of them seen just once. Sequences were obtained from blood. The receptor source for this set is a man younger than 30 in good health.

The gene calls are TRBV29-1 and TRBJ1-4; the match to TRBD1 covers 8 bases. V shed 4 bases, J shed 8 bases, and the junction held 6 bases outside the gene matches. Germline values: CDR1 SQVTM, CDR2 ANQGSEA. The CDR3 consists of 13 residues. The CDR3 loop reads CSVAGRGLEKLFF. The CDR3 bases are TGCAGCGTTGCGGGCAGGGGGCTGGAAAAACTGTTTTTT. The complete variable domain, with remaining parts taken from reference TRBV29-1 and TRBJ1-4, reads SAVISQKPSRDICQRGTSLTIQCQVDSQVTMMFWYRQQPGQSLTLIATANQGSEATYESGFVIDKFPISRPNLTFSTLTVSNMSPEDSSIYLCSVAGRGLEKLFFGSGTQLSVL.

This chain links TRBV6-6 with TRBJ2-5; 8 bases align to TRBD2. The germline CDR1 and CDR2 sequences are MNHNY and SVGAGI (reference sequence). The CDR3 has 16 amino acids. V gave up 4 bases and J gave up 0 bases; unmatched junction bases: 7. The chain's CDR3 is CASSFFRGGNQETQYF. CDR3 nucleotides: TGTGCCAGCAGTTTCTTCCGGGGGGGGAACCAAGAGACCCAGTACTTC.

This clonotype was seen just once. This chain uses TRBV11-1 with TRBJ1-4, with no clear D. The CDR3 is 13 residues long. Trimming stripped 4 bases from V and 5 bases from J, with 8 bases between. The germline CDR1 and CDR2 sequences are SGHAT and FQDESV (reference sequence). CDR3 bases: TGTGCCAGCAGCTCACAGAAAAATGAAAAACTGTTTTTT. Amino acids: CASSSQKNEKLFF.

The table lists this clonotype with many counts. The chain carries TRBV28 and TRBJ2-3; TRBD2 might be the D (5 bases). CDR3 length: 14 residues. Between the trimmed V and J ends, which lost 3 bases and 2 bases, there was a span of 9 bases. The germline V gene has CDR1 MDHEN and CDR2 SYDVKM. The CDR3 loop reads CASSFRGFTDTQYF. As DNA, the CDR3 is TGTGCCAGCAGTTTTCGGGGATTCACAGATACGCAGTATTTT.

The rearrangement links TRBV7-2 to TRBJ2-1; D is unclear. This CDR3 contains 15 residues. V was trimmed by 0 bases and J by 8 bases, leaving 14 bases between them. Germline CDR1 SGHTA, CDR2 FQGNSA. The DNA for the CDR3 is TGTGCCAGCAGCTTAGCCAGGCTATTTTTCGATGAGCAGTTCTTC. Translating gives CASSLARLFFDEQFF.

Comment on this clonotype: A much larger clone differs by one base, so this may be a read error. V gene TRBV12-3 or TRBV12-4 combines with J gene TRBJ2-7; 10 bases fit TRBD1. Trimming removed 6 bases from V and 7 bases from J; junction bases left unmatched: 12. The CDR3 consists of 15 residues. CDR3: CASRPRQGAKDEQYF. In DNA form, the CDR3 reads TGTGCCAGCAGGCCCCGACAGGGGGCAAAAGATGAGCAGTACTTC.

As for this clonotype: The junction differs from germline at one of its ends, possibly a read error. The chain uses TRBV29-1 and TRBJ2-2; 8 bases fit TRBD2. Germline-derived CDR1 and CDR2 are SQVTM and ANQGSEA. The CDR3 runs 10 residues. The CDR3, as DNA: TGTAGCGGGGTGGCCGGGGAGCTGTTTTTT. As protein: CSGVAGELFF.

The chain combines TRBV12-5 with TRBJ2-7, with a weak D call TRBD2 (7 bases). CDR1 LGHNT and CDR2 FRNRAP come from the germline V gene. Trimming removed 6 bases from V and 7 bases from J, with 16 bases in between. The CDR3 contains 13 residues. Here the CDR3 reads CASGSGGRNEQYF. CDR3 sequence (DNA): TGTGCTAGTGGGTCCGGGGGGCGGAATGAGCAGTACTTC.

This clonotype occurred a few times. CDR3 nucleotides: TGTGCCAGCAGCCAGGGACAGGGGCCGCAGTATTTT. Encoded protein: CASSQGQGPQYF. This sequence joins TRBV3-1 and TRBJ2-3; 10 nucleotides line up with TRBD1. The germline CDR1 and CDR2 sequences are LGHDT and YNNKEL (reference sequence). CDR3 length: 12 residues. The V segment lost 3 bases and the J segment 10 bases; nucleotides outside the gene matches: 1.

As for this clonotype: The junction does not match germline at one end; this may be a read error. The J gene is TRBJ2-7, the V gene TRBV28, with TRBD1 identical over 8 bases. The CDR3 has 15 amino acids. Germline CDR1 and CDR2: MDHEN and SYDVKM. CDR3 nucleotide sequence: TGTGCCAGCAGTTTATATGGGACAGGCTCCCACGAGCAGTACTTC. Its translation is CASSLYGTGSHEQYF.

The V gene is TRBV20-1, the J gene TRBJ2-3; tentative D call: TRBD2 (6 bases). The CDR3 contains 15 residues. Trimming took 3 bases from V and 6 from J, leaving 19 bases between them. Germline assignment: CDR1 DFQATT and CDR2 SNEGSKA (reference sequence). CDR3 DNA: TGCAGTGCTAGCCCTCCGACTAGAGTCGCGGATACGCAGTATTTT. Amino acid sequence: CSASPPTRVADTQYF.

This clonotype showed up just a few times. V and J are TRBV6-5 and TRBJ2-7, with 8 bases that match TRBD1. V lost 5 bases, J lost 1 base, and 4 bases stayed unmatched. The CDR3 extends over 14 amino acids. Germline-derived CDR1 and CDR2 are MNHEY and SVGAGI. The CDR3 protein is CASSRQGRSYEQYF. CDR3 in DNA: TGTGCCAGCAGTAGACAGGGGCGTTCCTACGAGCAGTACTTC.

Concerning this clonotype itself: Germline and junction disagree at one end, which may indicate a read error. The rearrangement links TRBV4-3 to TRBJ2-3, with D perhaps TRBD1 (5 bases). Germline V gives CDR1 LGHNA, CDR2 YSLEER. The CDR3 covers 15 residues. CDR3 sequence: CAGSQASTGTDTQYF. The CDR3 bases are TGCGCCGGCAGCCAAGCTTCGACAGGCACAGATACGCAGTATTTT.

CDR3 residues: CASLHGGANVLTF. Written as DNA, the CDR3 is TGTGCCAGCCTCCACGGAGGGGCCAACGTCCTGACTTTC. The rearrangement uses TRBV2 and TRBJ2-6; D unclear. CDR1 SNHLY and CDR2 FYNNEI come from the germline V gene. This CDR3 is 13 amino acids long. Trimming pared 8 bases from V and 4 bases from J, leaving 9 bases between.